Below are 19 T cell receptor beta chains sequenced from a single sample in a study of tumor and adjacent non-tumor tissue in lung cancer. The library came from three nested PCR rounds adapted from ARM-PCR protocols. TCRdb reprocessed the multiplex PCR reads with MiXCR, giving one entry per CDR3 protein. Here the sample spans about 100,000 distinct CDR3 sequences, less than 75% being singletons. The template was RNA from unsorted bulk tissue. This non-tumor lung sample came from over 3 cm beyond the tumor edge. Input material: distant non-tumor lung tissue. These receptors originate from a man aged 30 to 45 with non-small cell lung cancer.

The V and J genes are TRBV24-1 and TRBJ1-1, with D unclear. CDR3 length: 11 residues. Trimming pared 0 bases from V and 13 bases from J, leaving 8 bases between. Germline CDR1 and CDR2: KGHDR and SFDVKD. CDR3 protein: CATSDLYTYFF. The CDR3 DNA follows: TGTGCCACCAGTGATTTGTACACCTATTTCTTT.

This clonotype turned up a few times. This chain connects TRBV11-1 to TRBJ2-1; 12 nucleotides align to TRBD2. Germline CDR1 SGHAT, CDR2 FQDESV (reference sequence). CDR3 size: 16 residues. Germline trimming cut 5 bases from V and 4 bases from J; bases unmatched to any gene: 6. DNA for the CDR3: TGTGCCAGCAGCGAACTAGCGGGGGGTAAGTACAATGAGCAGTTCTTC. This translates into CASSELAGGKYNEQFF.

With regard to this clonotype: One end of the junction does not line up with germline, which may come from a read error. The J gene is TRBJ2-1, the V gene TRBV11-1; D uncertain. CDR1 SGHAT and CDR2 FQDESV come from the germline V gene (reference sequence). The CDR3 extends over 14 amino acids. This CDR3 reads CASSLSVWPNDQFF. The CDR3 nucleotides read TGTGCCAGCAGCTTATCAGTGTGGCCCAATGACCAGTTCTTC.

About this clonotype itself: This sequence may be a read error, since a much larger clone differs from it by one base. The chain is built from TRBV6-2 or TRBV6-3 and TRBJ2-1; maybe TRBD1 (5 bases). Germline CDR1 and CDR2: MNHEY and SVGEGT. The CDR3 is made up of 15 amino acids. CDR3 residues: CAGSYRFPTYNEQFF. CDR3 in DNA: TGTGCCGGCAGTTACAGGTTTCCCACCTACAATGAGCAGTTCTTC.

This clonotype came up once. The rearrangement uses TRBV29-1 and TRBJ2-5, with D tentatively TRBD2 (5 bases). Trimming took 1 base from V and 2 from J, leaving 8 bases between them. CDR1 is SQVTM and CDR2 is ANQGSEA in the germline V gene. The CDR3 consists of 13 residues. In DNA form, the CDR3 reads TGCAGCGTTGAAGGCGGGCATCAAGAGACCCAGTACTTC. Translating gives CSVEGGHQETQYF.

In the case of this clonotype: This sequence may be a read error, since a much larger clone differs from it by one base. V gene TRBV10-3 combines with J gene TRBJ1-2, with TRBD1 matching over 8 bases. The CDR3 covers 15 residues. Per the germline V gene, CDR1 is ENHRY and CDR2 is SYGVKD. The CDR3 spells CAISGTGSAKYGYTF. The CDR3 nucleotides are TGTGCCATCAGTGGGACAGGGTCAGCTAAGTATGGCTACACCTTC.

For this clonotype: Relative to the germline gene, one junction end is altered; a read error may explain this. This rearrangement joins TRBV11-2 to TRBJ2-7, with D perhaps TRBD1 (5 bases). This CDR3 spans 15 amino acids. CDR1 SGHAT and CDR2 FQNNGV come from the germline V gene. In nucleotides, the CDR3 is TGTGCCGGCAGCTTAGTGTGGCGGAACAGGCGCGAGCAGTACTTC. It translates to CAGSLVWRNRREQYF.

DNA for the CDR3: TGTGCCAGCAGCTTAGACAGGACGGCGAATTCACCCCTCCACTTT. This encodes CASSLDRTANSPLHF. This rearrangement joins TRBV11-2 to TRBJ1-6; D unclear. Looked up from germline, CDR1 is SGHAT and CDR2 is FQNNGV. The CDR3 is 15 amino acids. V lost 0 bases, J lost 7 bases, and 10 bases lay in between. Looking up the rest from reference TRBV11-2 and TRBJ1-6 gives the full variable domain: EAGVAQSPRYKIIEKRQSVAFWCNPISGHATLYWYQQILGQGPKLLIQFQNNGVVDDSQLPKDRFSAERLKGVDSTLKIQPAKLEDSAVYLCASSLDRTANSPLHFGNGTRLTVT.

The chain is built from TRBV11-2 and TRBJ2-7; D perhaps matches TRBD1 (6 bases). The CDR3 loop spans 13 amino acids. CDR1 SGHAT and CDR2 FQNNGV come from the germline V gene. The V and J ends lost 8 bases and 4 bases respectively, with 15 bases between them. CDR3: CASLGQGNYEQYF. The CDR3 DNA reads as TGTGCCAGCCTCGGGCAGGGGAATTACGAGCAGTACTTC.

On this clonotype: One end of the junction fails to match germline, which may point to a read error. This chain uses TRBV12-3 or TRBV12-4 with TRBJ2-2; D is unresolved. The CDR3 spans 13 residues. CDR3 sequence: CASTLQITRELFF. The CDR3, as DNA: TGTGCCAGCACTTTGCAGATCACCAGGGAGCTGTTTTTT.

There are many counts of this clonotype. The chain couples TRBV20-1 to TRBJ1-5; 8 bases match TRBD1. The V gene's germline CDR1 is DFQATT and CDR2 SNEGSKA (reference sequence). The CDR3 is made up of 14 amino acids. V lost 1 base to trimming and J lost 4 bases; unmatched junction nucleotides: 3. The DNA for the CDR3 is TGCAGTGCTAGAGCAGGACAGGGAAATCAGCCCCAGCATTTT. This translates into CSARAGQGNQPQHF.

This clonotype occurred many times. The J gene is TRBJ2-7, the V gene TRBV5-4, with 13 bases aligning to TRBD2. Germline CDR1 SGHNT, CDR2 YYREEE (reference sequence). V shed 4 bases, J shed 4 bases, and the junction held 5 bases outside the gene matches. CDR3 length equals 15 residues. CDR3 protein: CASSGWTSGSYEQYF. The CDR3 nucleotides read TGTGCCAGCAGCGGCTGGACTAGCGGGAGTTACGAGCAGTACTTC.

As regards this clonotype: At one boundary the junction diverges from the germline segment, which might be a read error. This CDR3 is CASNPMGGEISNKPQHF. The DNA of the CDR3 is TGTGCCAGCAACCCCATGGGGGGGGAAATTAGCAATAAGCCCCAGCATTTT. The chain employs TRBV6-2 or TRBV6-3 and TRBJ1-5, with a possible D match to TRBD1 (5 bases). CDR1 and CDR2 (germline): MNHEY, SVGEGT. The CDR3 runs to 17 residues.

This clonotype was observed a handful of times. The V and J genes are TRBV6-4 and TRBJ2-3, with a tentative D call TRBD1 (6 bases). V shed 3 bases and J shed 0 bases, with 10 bases lying between them. This CDR3 is 15 amino acids long. Germline CDR1 is MRHNA and CDR2 is SNTAGT. The CDR3 is CASSEQGTSTDTQYF. CDR3 DNA sequence: TGTGCCAGCAGTGAACAGGGCACTAGCACAGATACGCAGTATTTT.

Points on this clonotype: One end of the junction is discordant with germline, which a read error may explain. The V call is TRBV11-2, the J call TRBJ1-2; TRBD1 matches 11 bases. The CDR3 loop spans 16 amino acids. Germline-derived CDR1 and CDR2 are SGHAT and FQNNGV. Here the CDR3 reads CASSSLGQGARNGYTF. CDR3 DNA sequence: TGTGCCAGCAGCTCCCTTGGACAGGGGGCAAGAAATGGCTATACCTTC.

The rearrangement links TRBV12-3 or TRBV12-4 to TRBJ2-2; 9 positions agree with TRBD1. The CDR3 covers 17 residues. V was pared by 5 bases and J by 10 bases, with 17 bases of the junction left unmatched. The CDR3 spells CASSLWTGVLNTEELFF. The DNA for the CDR3 is TGTGCCAGCAGTCTGTGGACAGGGGTACTTAACACGGAGGAGCTGTTTTTT.

Comments on this clonotype: The junction shows a germline mismatch at one end, possibly a read error. The chain is built from TRBV20-1 and TRBJ2-5; D is unresolved. There are 11 residues in the CDR3. Germline loops: CDR1 DFQATT, CDR2 SNEGSKA (reference sequence). DNA for the CDR3: TGCAGTGCCGTCCCAGAAGAGACCCAATACTTC. Its translation: CSAVPEETQYF.

Written as DNA, the CDR3 is TGTGCCAGCAGCCTAGGAGCGAGCACAGATACGCAGTATTTT. It yields the protein CASSLGASTDTQYF. This chain joins TRBV11-2 and TRBJ2-3; D unclear. Germline CDR1 is SGHAT and CDR2 is FQNNGV. This CDR3 has 14 residues. V gave up 5 bases and J gave up 0 bases, with 9 bases separating them.

Ten or more counts support this clonotype. The J gene is TRBJ2-1, the V gene TRBV6-2 or TRBV6-3; 12 positions agree with TRBD2. Unmatched junction bases numbered 17, after V lost 4 bases and J lost 7 bases. Germline values: CDR1 MNHEY, CDR2 SVGEGT. This CDR3 has 19 amino acids. The CDR3 region is CASSSKKRLAGVRVNEQFF. CDR3 DNA: TGTGCCAGCAGTTCAAAAAAGCGACTAGCGGGAGTCAGAGTTAATGAGCAGTTCTTC.